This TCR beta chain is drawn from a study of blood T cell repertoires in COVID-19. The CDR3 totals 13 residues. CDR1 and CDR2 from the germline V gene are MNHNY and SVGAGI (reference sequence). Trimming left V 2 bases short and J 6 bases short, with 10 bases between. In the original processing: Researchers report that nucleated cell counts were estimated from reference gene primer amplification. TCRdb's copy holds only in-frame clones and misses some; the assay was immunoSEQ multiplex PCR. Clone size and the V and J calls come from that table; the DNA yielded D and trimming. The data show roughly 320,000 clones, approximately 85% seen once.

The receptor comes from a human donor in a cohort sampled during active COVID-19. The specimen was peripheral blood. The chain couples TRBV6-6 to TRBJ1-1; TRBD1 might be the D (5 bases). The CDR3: CASSYGGMAEAFF. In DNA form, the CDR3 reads TGTGCCAGCAGTTACGGGGGGATGGCTGAAGCTTTCTTT.